This T cell receptor beta chain was captured by sequencing in a study of T cells in women clearing cervical HPV infection (dated by TCRdb to 2016 to 2019). Context from the whole study: The cases were some 26 women with histologically confirmed HPV16-related CIN3 or worse, and 2 of those women had invasive cancers. The controls were about two dozen women whose single incident HPV16 infection cleared within 12 months with no development of precancer or cancer. Because only a few women had HLA typing data, the possibility that HLA type acted as a confounder could not be ruled out. In the parent cohort, some 10,000 women aged 18 or older were enrolled in Guanacaste, Costa Rica, during about 1992 to 1994 and then followed for under 9 years. Case blood was taken at the visit when the lesion was first identified, whereas control blood was taken when infection was no longer detected. Cases were matched to controls by age within five years and by the year the sample was collected. Among cases, blood sampling came a median of 149 days after lesion detection, with an interquartile range of roughly 85 to 220 days. As quality controls, five blinded duplicates were added to each group, bringing the total to about 60 samples made up of 50 or so participants and 10 or so replicates. Median age was about 30 years in cases versus roughly 37 in controls, and baseline characteristics did not differ significantly. The exploratory proof-of-principle case-control study was nested within the Guanacaste HPV Natural History Study in Costa Rica and compared TCR repertoires across cervical HPV16 outcomes.

General conclusions and limits of the study: Because of the cross-sectional design, the study could not determine whether the associations came before infection or resulted from infection, and neither effector/memory subsets nor HPV-specific T cells were isolated. TCR repertoire richness was significantly higher in CIN3+ cases than in controls across sequencing depths, while evenness did not differ. Because T-cell numbers per sample were unknown, differences in richness could reflect varying T-cell content rather than repertoire biology. By combining richness with V gene abundances, random forest classifiers separated cases from controls with an estimated AUC of about 0.83.

In regard to this clone: Its antigen specificity is not known.

Every participant had a single incident cervical HPV16 infection, and prevalent HPV16 infections were excluded. Cervical HPV DNA was detected with MY09/MY11 PCR, and genotyping was done by dot-blot hybridization. Fifteen mL of heparinized blood were centrifuged, and the buffy coat was split into aliquots, frozen at -30 degrees C, and then kept at -80 degrees C. Genomic DNA was extracted from buffy coat specimens using QIAGEN kits. TCR beta CDR3 regions were amplified by multiplex PCR from an average of around 1,200 ng genomic DNA per sample using the immunoSEQ assay. To correct primer bias, the assay used a complete synthetic TCR repertoire to set an amplification baseline. The amplicons were sequenced using the Illumina platform. The authors processed their data as follows. Sequences were error-corrected by clustering with frequency ratios and a modified nearest-neighbor algorithm, then analyzed in the immunoSEQ Analyzer with IMGT gene definitions. At each rarefaction depth, TCR richness and evenness were averaged across 20 rarefaction repeats, and samples with fewer sequences than that depth were excluded. Wilcoxon rank sum tests with FDR correction were used to compare V, D and J gene relative abundances between the groups. An intraclass correlation of about 96% for TCR richness and an average of 76.4% across 66 gene segments were obtained from the blinded duplicates. Held by TCRdb, this immuneACCESS table contains in-frame sequences only and omits some clones. Under half of the omission traces to an unresolved V gene where checked; the cause of the rest is unknown. V and J calls and clone size follow that table, whereas D and trimming were derived from the DNA. This sample's table lists 27,000 or so clones. 11% of the sample comes from the top ten.

Sample: blood buffy coat. The TCR was taken from a woman aged 18 to 75 with a cervical HPV16 infection that either progressed to CIN3+ or cleared (not recorded which).

For the CDR3, the sequence is CASSRDREEKLFF. Partial CDR3 DNA: TGTGCCAGCAGCCGGGACAGGGAGGAAAAA. Recombination linked TRBV11-2 to TRBJ1-4; a stretch of 9 junction bases matches TRBD1. The read ends 3 residues shy of where the CDR3 ends; the end is completed using the germline J gene. The CDR3 contains 13 residues, cysteine and phenylalanine counted. The 30 bases shown cover part of the CDR3, and their frame starts at base 1. Via the germline V gene, CDR1 is SGHAT and CDR2 FQNNGV. Trimming accounts for 5 bases at V and 8 bases at J, while the number of junction bases matched to no gene is 3.